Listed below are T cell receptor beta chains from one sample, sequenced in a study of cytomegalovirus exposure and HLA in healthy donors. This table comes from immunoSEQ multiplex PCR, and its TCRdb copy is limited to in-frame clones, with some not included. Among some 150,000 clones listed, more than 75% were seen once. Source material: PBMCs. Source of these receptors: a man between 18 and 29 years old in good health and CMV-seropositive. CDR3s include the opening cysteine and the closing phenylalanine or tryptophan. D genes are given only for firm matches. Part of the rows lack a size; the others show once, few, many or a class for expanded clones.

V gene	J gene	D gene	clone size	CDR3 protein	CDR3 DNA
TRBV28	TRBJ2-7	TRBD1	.	CASSYRTMDRGSSYEQYF	TGTGCCAGCAGTTACCGAACGATGGACAGGGGGTCTTCCTACGAGCAGTACTTC
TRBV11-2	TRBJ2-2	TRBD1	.	CASTFRDRVNTGELFF	TGTGCCAGCACCTTCCGGGACAGGGTTAATACCGGGGAGCTGTTTTTT
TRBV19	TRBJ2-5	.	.	CASSIDHELTGETQYF	TGTGCCAGTAGTATAGATCATGAGCTAACAGGAGAGACCCAGTACTTC
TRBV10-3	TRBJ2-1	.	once	CAISEPAGHYNEQFF	TGTGCCATCAGTGAACCAGCGGGACATTACAATGAGCAGTTCTTC
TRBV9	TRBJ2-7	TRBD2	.	CASSSIGTSGGMYEQYF	TGTGCCAGCAGTTCCATCGGGACTAGCGGGGGGATGTACGAGCAGTACTTC
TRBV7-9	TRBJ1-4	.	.	CASSYDQGKLFF	TGTGCCAGCAGCTACGATCAGGGAAAACTGTTTTTT
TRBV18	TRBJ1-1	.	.	CASSSTAANTEAFF	TGTGCCAGCTCCTCGACAGCAGCGAACACTGAAGCTTTCTTT
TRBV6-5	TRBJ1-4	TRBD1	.	CASRRHRGYNEKLFF	TGTGCCAGCAGGAGACACAGGGGTTATAATGAAAAACTGTTTTTT
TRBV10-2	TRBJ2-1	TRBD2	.	CASSESGLAGGDEQFF	TGCGCCAGCAGTGAGTCCGGGCTAGCGGGAGGAGATGAGCAGTTCTTC
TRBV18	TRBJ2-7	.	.	CASSPAPRGYEQYF	TGTGCCAGCTCACCCGCACCCAGGGGATACGAGCAGTACTTC
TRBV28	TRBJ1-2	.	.	CASIPTNRDSNYGYTF	TGTGCCAGCATCCCAACAAACAGGGATTCTAACTATGGCTACACCTTC
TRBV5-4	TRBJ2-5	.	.	CASSLAQRQETQYF	TGTGCCAGCAGCTTGGCGCAGAGGCAAGAGACCCAGTACTTC
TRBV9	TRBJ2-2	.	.	CASSVDHRFGGELFF	TGTGCCAGCAGCGTAGACCACAGGTTCGGAGGGGAGCTGTTTTTT
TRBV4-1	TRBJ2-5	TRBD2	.	CASSQLAGGGETQYF	TGCGCCAGCAGCCAGCTAGCGGGAGGTGGGGAGACCCAGTACTTC
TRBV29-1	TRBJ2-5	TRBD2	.	CSVDGTSGGETQYF	TGCAGCGTTGATGGGACTAGCGGAGGGGAGACCCAGTACTTC
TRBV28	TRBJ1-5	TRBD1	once	CASSPHGQASNQPQHF	TGTGCCAGCAGTCCACATGGACAGGCTAGCAATCAGCCCCAGCATTTT
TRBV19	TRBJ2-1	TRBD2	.	CASSIPRRGGSYNNEQFF	TGTGCCAGTAGTATACCTAGACGGGGCGGGAGCTACAACAATGAGCAGTTCTTC
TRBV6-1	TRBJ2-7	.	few	CASSELSGAYEQYF	TGTGCCAGCAGTGAATTATCGGGGGCCTACGAGCAGTACTTC
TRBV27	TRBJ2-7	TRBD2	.	CASSPLAGGPYEQYF	TGTGCCAGCAGCCCACTAGCGGGAGGGCCCTACGAGCAGTACTTC
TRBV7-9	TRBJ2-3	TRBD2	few	CASSFPAGGPRDTQYF	TGTGCCAGCAGCTTCCCGGCGGGAGGGCCCAGAGATACGCAGTATTTT
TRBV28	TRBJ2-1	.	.	CASSFPLGVGGAAVHLYNEQFF	TGTGCCAGCAGTTTCCCTCTTGGCGTAGGAGGGGCAGCAGTTCACCTCTACAATGAGCAGTTCTTC
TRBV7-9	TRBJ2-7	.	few	CASRQDQEQYF	TGTGCCAGCAGACAGGATCAGGAGCAGTACTTC
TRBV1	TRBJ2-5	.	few	CTSSQDGTSAHYFQETQYF	TGCACCAGCAGCCAAGATGGGACTAGCGCGCACTATTTCCAAGAGACCCAGTACTTC
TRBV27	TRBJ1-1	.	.	CASSPRDGTEAFF	TGTGCCAGCAGTCCAAGAGACGGGACTGAAGCTTTCTTT
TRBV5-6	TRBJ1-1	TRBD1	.	CASSYRGGEAFF	TGTGCCAGCAGTTACAGGGGGGGTGAAGCTTTCTTT
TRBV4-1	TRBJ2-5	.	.	CASSPPGLGETQYF	TGCGCCAGCAGCCCCCCGGGACTTGGGGAGACCCAGTACTTC
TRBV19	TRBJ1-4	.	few	CASSREDLANEKLFF	TGTGCCAGTTCGAGGGAGGATTTAGCTAATGAAAAACTGTTTTTT
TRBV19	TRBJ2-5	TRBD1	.	CASSTPRQGASGETQYF	TGTGCCAGTAGTACGCCTCGACAGGGGGCCTCAGGGGAGACCCAGTACTTC
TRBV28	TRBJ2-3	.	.	CASSLGLATDTQYF	TGTGCCAGCAGTTTAGGCCTAGCCACAGATACGCAGTATTTT
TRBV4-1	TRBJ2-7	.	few	CASSQVRGTRRGYEQYF	TGCGCCAGCAGCCAAGTCAGGGGAACTAGACGGGGCTACGAGCAGTACTTC
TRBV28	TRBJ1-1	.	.	CASSPPPGQNTEAFF	TGTGCCAGCAGCCCACCGCCAGGGCAGAACACTGAAGCTTTCTTT
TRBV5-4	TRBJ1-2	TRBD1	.	CASSPAARQGAKYGYTF	TGTGCCAGCAGCCCAGCTGCCCGACAGGGGGCAAAGTATGGCTACACCTTC
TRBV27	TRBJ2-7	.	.	CASSSRDIPISSYEQYF	TGTGCCAGCAGTTCGAGGGACATTCCGATCAGCTCCTACGAGCAGTACTTC
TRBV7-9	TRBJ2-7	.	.	CSSSARTLAYEQYF	TGTTCCAGCAGCGCCCGGACACTTGCCTACGAGCAGTACTTC
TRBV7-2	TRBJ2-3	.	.	CASSHRGLNTDTQYF	TGTGCCAGCAGTCATCGAGGGCTCAACACAGATACGCAGTATTTT
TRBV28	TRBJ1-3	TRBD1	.	CASRTGGSGNTIYF	TGTGCCAGCAGGACAGGGGGCAGTGGAAACACCATATATTTT
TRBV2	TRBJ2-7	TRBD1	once	CASRANRGQSYEQYF	TGTGCCAGCAGAGCAAACAGGGGACAGTCCTACGAGCAGTACTTC
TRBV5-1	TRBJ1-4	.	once	CASSLAWGDRIINEKLFF	TGCGCCAGCAGCTTGGCCTGGGGAGACAGGATTATTAATGAAAAACTGTTTTTT
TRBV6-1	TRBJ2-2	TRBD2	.	CASSARGAGELFF	TGTGCCAGCAGTGCCCGGGGGGCCGGGGAGCTGTTTTTT
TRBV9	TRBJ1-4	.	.	CASSVKGGSNEKLFF	TGTGCCAGCAGCGTAAAGGGGGGGTCGAATGAAAAACTGTTTTTT
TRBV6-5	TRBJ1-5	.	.	CASSYSKRSNQPQHF	TGTGCCAGCAGTTACTCGAAGAGGTCGAATCAGCCCCAGCATTTT
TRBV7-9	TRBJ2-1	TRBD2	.	CATRLAGGIEQFF	TGTGCTACCCGACTAGCGGGAGGGATTGAGCAGTTCTTC
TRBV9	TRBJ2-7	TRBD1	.	CASSLGQDRPYEQYF	TGTGCCAGCAGCTTAGGACAGGACCGACCCTACGAGCAGTACTTC
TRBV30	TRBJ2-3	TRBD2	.	CAWGGGLAGVDTQYF	TGTGCCTGGGGAGGGGGGCTAGCGGGAGTTGACACGCAGTATTTT
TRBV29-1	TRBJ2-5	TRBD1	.	CSGRDSGVGTQYF	TGCAGCGGACGGGACAGCGGTGTCGGGACCCAGTACTTC
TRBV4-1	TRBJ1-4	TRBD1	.	CASSQTGTGNEKLFF	TGCGCCAGCAGCCAAACCGGGACAGGCAATGAAAAACTGTTTTTT
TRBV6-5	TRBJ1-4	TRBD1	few	CASRSRDRGEKLFF	TGTGCCAGCAGATCCCGGGACAGGGGAGAAAAACTGTTTTTT
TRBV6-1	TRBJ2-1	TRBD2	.	CASDSGSSYNEQFF	TGTGCCAGCGATAGCGGGAGCTCCTACAATGAGCAGTTCTTC
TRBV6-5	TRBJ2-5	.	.	CASSNGLATQETQYF	TGTGCCAGCAGCAACGGCCTAGCGACTCAAGAGACCCAGTACTTC
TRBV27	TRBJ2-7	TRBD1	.	CASSLYTGADEQYF	TGTGCCAGCAGTTTATATACAGGGGCGGACGAGCAGTACTTC
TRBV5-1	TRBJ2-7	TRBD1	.	CASSSRSGQGSYEQYF	TGCGCCAGCAGCTCGAGATCGGGACAGGGATCCTACGAGCAGTACTTC
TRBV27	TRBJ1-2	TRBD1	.	CASSSTDRVYTF	TGTGCCAGCAGTTCCACTGACAGGGTTTACACCTTC
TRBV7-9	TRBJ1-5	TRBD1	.	CASSLGQGNQPQHF	TGTGCCAGCAGCTTAGGACAGGGGAATCAGCCCCAGCATTTT
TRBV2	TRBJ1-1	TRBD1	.	CASRGQGTNTEAFF	TGTGCCAGCAGGGGACAGGGTACGAACACTGAAGCTTTCTTT
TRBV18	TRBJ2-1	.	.	CASEPLADQYNEQFF	TGTGCCAGCGAGCCACTAGCAGATCAGTACAATGAGCAGTTCTTC
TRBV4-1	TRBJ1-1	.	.	CASSQGQFANTEAFF	TGCGCCAGCAGCCAAGGACAGTTTGCGAACACTGAAGCTTTCTTT
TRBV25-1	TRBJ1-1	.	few	CASSDMGVRSPRLEAFF	TGTGCCAGCAGTGATATGGGAGTTCGGTCCCCGAGGCTTGAAGCTTTCTTT
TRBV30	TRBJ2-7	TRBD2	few	CAWTGIAGGEQYF	TGTGCCTGGACGGGGATAGCGGGAGGCGAGCAGTACTTC
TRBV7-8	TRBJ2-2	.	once	CAGDSGFGTGELFF	TGTGCCGGGGACTCAGGGTTCGGGACCGGGGAGCTGTTTTTT